This TCR beta chain was sequenced in a study of T-cell memory formation after mild COVID-19. This clonotype has a handful of counts. V dropped 5 bases and J dropped 6 bases, with 17 bases sitting between them. This CDR3 spans 15 amino acids. Germline CDR1 and CDR2: MNHEY and SMNVEV (reference sequence). TCR alpha and TCR beta cDNA libraries carrying sample barcodes and UMIs came from 5'RACE with constant-segment primers. MiXCR was run by TCRdb on the 5' RACE reads, yielding one entry per CDR3 protein. The sample gives a few hundred thousand distinct CDR3 sequences, roughly 20% of which show up once; 20% to 25% is in the top ten.

The sequenced sample consisted of PBMCs or a T cell subset sorted from them (not recorded which). This TCR came from a man younger than 35 who had mild COVID-19 (a few samples of this study predate the infection). Cell type and time point are not known. The J gene is TRBJ1-5, the V gene TRBV27; D possibly corresponds to TRBD1 (6 bases). The CDR3 bases are TGTGCCAGCAGTCCCGGGTTTGGGGGGGCTCAGCCCCAGCATTTT. It specifies CASSPGFGGAQPQHF.